This T cell receptor (beta chain) comes out of a study of T-cell reconstitution after alpha-beta-depleted transplantation in children. The TCRbeta library incorporated unique molecular identifiers. One entry per CDR3 protein results from TCRdb running MiXCR on the PCR reads. The data contain roughly 220,000 distinct CDR3 sequences, about 11% of them seen just once; the ten biggest clones take up over 2%. There are 16 residues in the CDR3. With 0 bases removed from V and 5 bases from J, the gap between germline ends came to 16 bases. Germline V gene lookup returns CDR1 MNHEY and CDR2 SVGAGI. There are a few counts of this clonotype.

The receptor comes from a human donor who donated a stem cell graft to a child with acute lymphoblastic leukemia. The V gene is TRBV6-5, the J gene TRBJ2-5; the D gene is possibly TRBD1 (5 bases). The specimen was PBMCs from the stem cell graft donor, collected from the stem cell graft. CDR3 DNA: TGTGCCAGCAGTTACTCGAGAAGGGGCGTACAGGAGACCCAGTACTTC. This sequence encodes CASSYSRRGVQETQYF.